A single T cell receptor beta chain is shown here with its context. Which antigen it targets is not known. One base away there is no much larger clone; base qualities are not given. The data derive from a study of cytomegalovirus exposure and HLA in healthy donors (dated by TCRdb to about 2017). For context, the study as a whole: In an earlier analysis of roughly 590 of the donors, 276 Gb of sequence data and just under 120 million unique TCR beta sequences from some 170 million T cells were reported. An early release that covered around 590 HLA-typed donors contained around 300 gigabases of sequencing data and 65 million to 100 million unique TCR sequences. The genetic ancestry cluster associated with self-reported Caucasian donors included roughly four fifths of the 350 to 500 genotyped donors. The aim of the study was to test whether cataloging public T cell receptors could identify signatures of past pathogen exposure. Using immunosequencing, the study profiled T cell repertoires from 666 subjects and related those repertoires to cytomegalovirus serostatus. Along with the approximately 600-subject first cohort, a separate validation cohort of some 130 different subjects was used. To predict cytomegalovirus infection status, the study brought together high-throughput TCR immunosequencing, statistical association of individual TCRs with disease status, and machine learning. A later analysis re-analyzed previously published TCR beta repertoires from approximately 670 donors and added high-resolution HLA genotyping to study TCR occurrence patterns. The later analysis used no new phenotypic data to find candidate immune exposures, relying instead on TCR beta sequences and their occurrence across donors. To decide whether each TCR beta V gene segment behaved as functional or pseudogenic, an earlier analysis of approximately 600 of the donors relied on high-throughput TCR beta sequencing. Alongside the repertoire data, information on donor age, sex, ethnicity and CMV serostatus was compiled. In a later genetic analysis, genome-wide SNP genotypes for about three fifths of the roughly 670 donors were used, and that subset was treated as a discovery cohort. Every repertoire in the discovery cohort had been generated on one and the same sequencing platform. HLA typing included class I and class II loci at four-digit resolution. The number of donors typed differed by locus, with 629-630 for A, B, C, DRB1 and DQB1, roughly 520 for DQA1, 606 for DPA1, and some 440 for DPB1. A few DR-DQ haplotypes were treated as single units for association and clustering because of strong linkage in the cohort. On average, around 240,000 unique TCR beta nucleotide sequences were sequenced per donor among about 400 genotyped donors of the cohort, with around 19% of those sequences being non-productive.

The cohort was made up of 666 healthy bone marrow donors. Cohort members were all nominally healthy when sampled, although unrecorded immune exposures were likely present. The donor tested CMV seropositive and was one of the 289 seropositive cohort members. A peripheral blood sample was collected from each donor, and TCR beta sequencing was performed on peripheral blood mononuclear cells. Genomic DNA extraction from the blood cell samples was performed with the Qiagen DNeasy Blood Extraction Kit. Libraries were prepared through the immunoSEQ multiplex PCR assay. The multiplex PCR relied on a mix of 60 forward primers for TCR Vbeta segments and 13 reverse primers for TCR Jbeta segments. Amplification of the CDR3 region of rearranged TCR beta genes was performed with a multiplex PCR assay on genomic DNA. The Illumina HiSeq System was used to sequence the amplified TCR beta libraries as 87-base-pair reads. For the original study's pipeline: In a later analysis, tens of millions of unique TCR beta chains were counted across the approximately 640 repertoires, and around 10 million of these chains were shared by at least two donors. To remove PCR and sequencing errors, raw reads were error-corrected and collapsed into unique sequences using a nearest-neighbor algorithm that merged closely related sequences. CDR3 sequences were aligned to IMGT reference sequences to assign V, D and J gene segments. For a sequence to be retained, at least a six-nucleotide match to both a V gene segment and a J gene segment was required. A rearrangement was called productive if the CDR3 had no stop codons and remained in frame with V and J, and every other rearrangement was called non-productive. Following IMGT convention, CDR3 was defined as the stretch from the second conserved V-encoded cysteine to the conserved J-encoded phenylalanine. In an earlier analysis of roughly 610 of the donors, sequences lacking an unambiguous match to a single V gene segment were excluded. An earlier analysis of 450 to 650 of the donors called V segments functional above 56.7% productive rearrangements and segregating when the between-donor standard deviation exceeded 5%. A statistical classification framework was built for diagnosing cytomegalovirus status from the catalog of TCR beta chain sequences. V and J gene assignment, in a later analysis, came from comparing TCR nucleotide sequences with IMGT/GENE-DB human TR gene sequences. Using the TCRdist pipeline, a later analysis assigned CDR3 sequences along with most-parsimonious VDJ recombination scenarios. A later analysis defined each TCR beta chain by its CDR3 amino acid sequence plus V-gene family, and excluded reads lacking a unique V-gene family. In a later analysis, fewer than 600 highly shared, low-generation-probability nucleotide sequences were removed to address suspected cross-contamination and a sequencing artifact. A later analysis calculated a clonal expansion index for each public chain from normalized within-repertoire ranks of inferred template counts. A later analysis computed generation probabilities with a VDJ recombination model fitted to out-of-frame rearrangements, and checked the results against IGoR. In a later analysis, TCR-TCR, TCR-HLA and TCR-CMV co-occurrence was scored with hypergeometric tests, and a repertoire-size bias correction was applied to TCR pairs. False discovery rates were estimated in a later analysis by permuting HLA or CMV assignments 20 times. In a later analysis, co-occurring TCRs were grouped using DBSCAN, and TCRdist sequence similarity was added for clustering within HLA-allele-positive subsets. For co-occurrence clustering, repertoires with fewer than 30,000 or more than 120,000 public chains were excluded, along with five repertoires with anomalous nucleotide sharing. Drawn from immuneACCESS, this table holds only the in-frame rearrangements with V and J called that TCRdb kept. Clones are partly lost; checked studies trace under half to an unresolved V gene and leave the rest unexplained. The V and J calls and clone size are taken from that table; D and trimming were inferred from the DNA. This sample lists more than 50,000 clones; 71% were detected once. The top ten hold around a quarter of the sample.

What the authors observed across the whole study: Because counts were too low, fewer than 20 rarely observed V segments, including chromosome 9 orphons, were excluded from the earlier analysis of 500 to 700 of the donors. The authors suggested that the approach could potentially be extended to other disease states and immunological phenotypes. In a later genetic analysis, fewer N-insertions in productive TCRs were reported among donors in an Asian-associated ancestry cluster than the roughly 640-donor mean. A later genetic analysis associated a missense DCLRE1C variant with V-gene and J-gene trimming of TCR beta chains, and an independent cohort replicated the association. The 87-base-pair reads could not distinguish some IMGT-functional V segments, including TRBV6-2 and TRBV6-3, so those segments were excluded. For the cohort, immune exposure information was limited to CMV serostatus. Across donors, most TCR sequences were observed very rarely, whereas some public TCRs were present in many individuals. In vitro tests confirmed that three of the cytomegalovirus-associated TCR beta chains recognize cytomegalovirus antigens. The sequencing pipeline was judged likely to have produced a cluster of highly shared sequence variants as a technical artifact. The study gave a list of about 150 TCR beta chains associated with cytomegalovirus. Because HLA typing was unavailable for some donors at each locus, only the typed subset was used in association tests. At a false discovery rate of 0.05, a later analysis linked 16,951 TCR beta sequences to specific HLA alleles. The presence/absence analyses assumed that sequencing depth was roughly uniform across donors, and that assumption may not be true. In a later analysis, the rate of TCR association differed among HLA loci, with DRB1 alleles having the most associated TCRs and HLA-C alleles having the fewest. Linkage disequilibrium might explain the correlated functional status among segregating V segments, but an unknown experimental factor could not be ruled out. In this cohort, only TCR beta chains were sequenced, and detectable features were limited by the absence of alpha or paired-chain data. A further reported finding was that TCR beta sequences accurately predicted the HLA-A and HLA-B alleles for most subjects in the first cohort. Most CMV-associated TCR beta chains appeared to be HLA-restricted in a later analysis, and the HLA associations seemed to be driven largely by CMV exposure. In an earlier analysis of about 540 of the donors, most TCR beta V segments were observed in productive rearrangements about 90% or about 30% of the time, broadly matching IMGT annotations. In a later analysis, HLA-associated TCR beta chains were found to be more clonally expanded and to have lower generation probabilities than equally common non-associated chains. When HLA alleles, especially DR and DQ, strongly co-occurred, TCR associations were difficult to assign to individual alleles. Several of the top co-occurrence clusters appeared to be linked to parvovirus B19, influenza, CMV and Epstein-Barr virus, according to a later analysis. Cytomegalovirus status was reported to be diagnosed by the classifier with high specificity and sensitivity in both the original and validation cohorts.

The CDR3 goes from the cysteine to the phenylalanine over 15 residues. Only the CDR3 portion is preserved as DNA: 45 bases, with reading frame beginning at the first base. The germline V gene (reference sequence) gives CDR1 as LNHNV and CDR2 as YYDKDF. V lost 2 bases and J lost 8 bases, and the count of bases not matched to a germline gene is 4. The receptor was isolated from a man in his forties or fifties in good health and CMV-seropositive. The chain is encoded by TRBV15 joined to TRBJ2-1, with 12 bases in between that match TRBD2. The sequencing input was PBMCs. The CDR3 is CATSRLAGGWDEQFF. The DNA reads TGTGCCACCAGCAGACTAGCGGGAGGGTGGGATGAGCAGTTCTTC.